Listed below are T cell receptor beta chains from one sample, sequenced in a study of sequential checkpoint blockade in melanoma. Profiled with immunoSEQ multiplex PCR; TCRdb holds only in-frame clones, not every one. The data contain 12,000 or so clones, 82% of them singletons. The input for sequencing was CD8+ T cells sorted from blood (inferred from file names), taken from a patient given nivolumab and ipilimumab in sequence. These receptors came from a human donor with melanoma. Each CDR3 is given with its conserved first and last residue. The order of the fields is D gene, V gene, J gene, CDR3 protein, CDR3 DNA. A D gene is named only where the DNA matches it firmly.

D gene: -; V gene: TRBV5-1; J gene: TRBJ2-3; CDR3 protein: CASSFLSTADTQYF; CDR3 DNA: TGCGCCAGCAGCTTCCTCTCGACTGCAGATACGCAGTATTTT
D gene: -; V gene: TRBV7-6; J gene: TRBJ1-6; CDR3 protein: CASSLYPTQGLDNSPLHF; CDR3 DNA: TGTGCCAGCAGCTTATACCCGACGCAGGGGCTAGATAATTCACCCCTCCACTTT
D gene: -; V gene: TRBV29-1; J gene: TRBJ2-7; CDR3 protein: CSVRGLVFHEQYF; CDR3 DNA: TGCAGCGTTCGGGGGTTGGTGTTCCACGAGCAGTACTTC
D gene: -; V gene: TRBV6-1; J gene: TRBJ2-2; CDR3 protein: CASSERDTGELFF; CDR3 DNA: TGTGCCAGCAGTGAGCGGGACACCGGGGAGCTGTTTTTT
D gene: TRBD1; V gene: TRBV11-2; J gene: TRBJ2-2; CDR3 protein: CASSPRTGANTGELFF; CDR3 DNA: TGTGCCAGCAGCCCAAGGACAGGAGCGAACACCGGGGAGCTGTTTTTT
D gene: -; V gene: TRBV9; J gene: TRBJ2-2; CDR3 protein: CASGHTGELFF; CDR3 DNA: TGTGCCAGCGGGCACACCGGGGAGCTGTTTTTT
D gene: -; V gene: TRBV19; J gene: TRBJ2-1; CDR3 protein: CASTGGNEQFF; CDR3 DNA: TGTGCCAGTACTGGCGGCAATGAGCAGTTCTTC
D gene: TRBD1; V gene: TRBV7-6; J gene: TRBJ2-7; CDR3 protein: CASSLAEDGGTGGNYEQYF; CDR3 DNA: TGTGCCAGCAGCTTAGCGGAGGACGGCGGGACAGGGGGGAACTACGAGCAGTACTTC
D gene: -; V gene: TRBV4-1; J gene: TRBJ1-2; CDR3 protein: CASSHSGDGYTF; CDR3 DNA: TGCGCCAGCAGCCATTCCGGGGATGGCTACACCTTC
D gene: -; V gene: TRBV5-4; J gene: TRBJ1-1; CDR3 protein: CASSLTENTEAFF; CDR3 DNA: TGTGCCAGCAGCTTGACAGAGAACACTGAAGCTTTCTTT
D gene: TRBD2; V gene: TRBV2; J gene: TRBJ2-1; CDR3 protein: CASRVTSGRVNEQFF; CDR3 DNA: TGTGCCAGCAGGGTAACTAGCGGGAGAGTAAATGAGCAGTTCTTC
D gene: -; V gene: TRBV15; J gene: TRBJ2-3; CDR3 protein: CATSTGGAPDTQCF; CDR3 DNA: TGTGCCACCAGCACTGGGGGGGCACCAGATACGCAGTGTTTT
D gene: -; V gene: TRBV29-1; J gene: TRBJ1-2; CDR3 protein: CSVVSFGSASTSNYGYTF; CDR3 DNA: TGCAGCGTTGTCTCCTTTGGGAGCGCGTCTACCTCTAACTATGGCTACACCTTC
D gene: TRBD1; V gene: TRBV27; J gene: TRBJ2-7; CDR3 protein: CASSPGTGLGEQYF; CDR3 DNA: TGTGCCAGCAGTCCCGGGACAGGTCTAGGCGAGCAGTACTTC
D gene: TRBD1; V gene: TRBV27; J gene: TRBJ2-7; CDR3 protein: CASSPGQGYEQYF; CDR3 DNA: TGTGCCAGCAGTCCTGGACAGGGATACGAGCAGTACTTC